A single sample is the source of the 21 T cell receptor beta chains below, sequenced in a study of control samples from healthy donors and cancer patients. The protocol was immunoSEQ multiplex PCR, while the TCRdb copy is restricted to in-frame clones and leaves out a portion. Of 70,000 to 90,000 clones detected, around nine tenths appear once; the ten largest clones hold about 1.9%. Sequences were obtained from PBMCs. The receptors shown here come from a woman aged 55-69 years with head and neck cancer.

The chain recombines TRBV30 with TRBJ2-2; 8 bases are shared with TRBD1. V lost 2 bases to trimming and J lost 6 bases; unmatched junction nucleotides: 8. This CDR3 contains 15 residues. The germline V gene encodes CDR1 GTSNPN and CDR2 SVGIG (reference sequence). In nucleotides, the CDR3 is TGTGCCTGGAGTTTGGGGGCAGGGGGCTCCGGGGAGCTGTTTTTT. Residues: CAWSLGAGGSGELFF.

This rearrangement joins TRBV29-1 to TRBJ1-3; no firm D call. CDR1 is SQVTM, CDR2 ANQGSEA, per germline. The CDR3 length is 13 residues. Trimming stripped 2 bases from V and 0 bases from J, with 5 bases between. This CDR3 reads CSVETVSGNTIYF. The CDR3 DNA reads as TGCAGCGTTGAAACCGTCTCTGGAAACACCATATATTTT.

The gene calls are TRBV11-2 and TRBJ2-7, with unresolved D. This CDR3 region has 15 residues. CDR1 and CDR2 from the germline V gene are SGHAT and FQNNGV. V lost 7 bases and J lost 7, with 23 bases in between. The CDR3 DNA follows: TGTGCCAGCACCCCACGGACGGTCCCATTTGGAGAGCAGTACTTC. Translating gives CASTPRTVPFGEQYF.

The chain joins TRBV6-6 to TRBJ1-5; 11 bases line up with TRBD1. V lost 1 base to trimming and J lost 4 bases; unmatched junction nucleotides: 3. The germline gives CDR1 MNHNY, CDR2 SVGAGI (reference sequence). The length of the CDR3 is 16 residues. CDR3 region: CASSYWGTGGNQPQHF. In DNA form, the CDR3 reads TGTGCCAGCAGTTACTGGGGGACAGGGGGTAATCAGCCCCAGCATTTT.

The chain is built from TRBV2 and TRBJ2-2; TRBD1 is a possible D gene (6 bases). The CDR3 length is 15 residues. With 6 bases removed from V and 6 bases from J, the gap between germline ends came to 17 bases. The germline V gene has CDR1 SNHLY and CDR2 FYNNEI. The CDR3 spells CASSGLQQGSGELFF. The CDR3, as DNA: TGTGCCAGCAGCGGCCTACAACAGGGCTCCGGGGAGCTGTTTTTT.

The chain recombines TRBV13 with TRBJ2-3; 15 bases line up with TRBD2. The CDR3 has 18 residues. V lost 5 bases, J lost 6 bases, and 12 bases stayed unmatched. Germline CDR1 and CDR2: PRHDT and FYEKMQ (reference sequence). DNA of the CDR3: TGTGCCAGCAGCCGGACCGGACTAGCGGGAGGGCCATCGGATACGCAGTATTTT. It translates to CASSRTGLAGGPSDTQYF.

The CDR3 reads CASNGQGYYEQYF. CDR3 nucleotide sequence: TGTGCCAGCAATGGACAGGGTTACTACGAGCAGTACTTC. J is TRBJ2-7 and V is TRBV2; TRBD1 matches at 8 bases. From germline, CDR1 is SNHLY and CDR2 FYNNEI. The V segment lost 7 bases and the J segment 3 bases; nucleotides outside the gene matches: 5. The CDR3 consists of 13 residues.

The chain joins TRBV7-9 to TRBJ2-7; D is perhaps TRBD1 (5 bases). Looked up from germline, CDR1 is SEHNR and CDR2 is FQNEAQ (reference sequence). There are 16 residues in the CDR3. V lost 4 bases and J 1 base, leaving 17 bases between the germline ends. The CDR3 loop reads CASSYNPDTHSYEQYF. The DNA of the CDR3 is TGTGCCAGCAGCTATAACCCGGACACTCATTCCTACGAGCAGTACTTC.

The V gene is TRBV23-1, the J gene TRBJ2-7; D might be TRBD1 or TRBD2, each matching 5 bases. TRBV23-1 is noted as an ORF with a role that remains uncertain. The CDR3 is made up of 16 amino acids. Trimming removed 4 bases at V and 6 bases at J, with 22 bases between. Written as DNA, the CDR3 is TGCGCCAGCAGTCCATTCCGGGACGGAAATAGTCCCGAGCAGTACTTC. It codes for CASSPFRDGNSPEQYF.

This chain links TRBV7-2 with TRBJ2-3, with TRBD2 matching 11 bases. The CDR3 has 16 residues. The V and J ends lost 5 bases and 4 bases, in that order; junction bases with no gene match: 8. Looked up from germline, CDR1 is SGHTA and CDR2 is FQGNSA. This chain's CDR3 is CASSIAGTSGADTQYF. DNA of the CDR3: TGTGCCAGCAGCATCGCCGGGACTAGCGGTGCAGATACGCAGTATTTT.

The rearrangement joins TRBV5-1 to TRBJ2-5, with 11 bases fitting TRBD2. Unmatched junction bases numbered 5, after V lost 6 bases and J lost 1 base. The germline gives CDR1 SGHRS, CDR2 YFSETQ. CDR3 length equals 15 residues. In DNA form, the CDR3 reads TGCGCCAGCAAGGTAGCGGGAGGGTCCCAAGAGACCCAGTACTTC. Its protein is CASKVAGGSQETQYF.

This rearrangement joins TRBV28 to TRBJ2-2, with D possibly TRBD2 on 5 matching bases. The length of the CDR3 is 15 residues. CDR1 is MDHEN, CDR2 SYDVKM, per germline. With 2 bases removed from V and 6 bases from J, the gap between germline ends came to 13 bases. CDR3 loop: CASSLRARRSGELFF. The CDR3 DNA sequence: TGTGCCAGCAGTTTAAGAGCCCGGAGGTCCGGGGAGCTGTTTTTT.

The chain has TRBV11-2 and TRBJ1-5; D is possibly TRBD1 (6 bases). Germline V CDR1 and CDR2: SGHAT, FQNNGV. The CDR3 extends over 14 amino acids. V was pared by 5 bases and J by 2 bases, with 10 bases between. In DNA, the CDR3 is TGTGCCAGCAGCCCAGGGGTAGGCAATCAGCCCCAGCATTTT. This encodes CASSPGVGNQPQHF.

The rearrangement links TRBV5-1 to TRBJ2-7, with D possibly called TRBD1 or TRBD2 (5 bases each). CDR3 length equals 14 residues. The germline V gene encodes CDR1 SGHRS and CDR2 YFSETQ. Trimming shortened V by 0 bases and J by 6 bases, and 13 bases separated the two germline ends. For the CDR3, the DNA is TGCGCCAGCAGCTTGGGGGACCGCGACGCCGAGCAGTACTTC. Translation: CASSLGDRDAEQYF.

The chain links TRBV12-3 or TRBV12-4 to TRBJ1-5; 9 nucleotides align to TRBD1. The CDR3 runs to 13 residues. Trimming took 6 bases from V and 6 from J; bases not matched to a gene: 3. CDR3 protein: CASRIQGAQPQHF. CDR3 bases: TGTGCCAGCAGGATACAGGGGGCTCAGCCCCAGCATTTT.

V usage is TRBV20-1 and J usage is TRBJ1-1; maybe TRBD1 (5 bases). Germline-derived CDR1 and CDR2 are DFQATT and SNEGSKA (reference sequence). Trimming pared 3 bases from V and 5 bases from J, leaving 16 bases between. The CDR3 is 14 amino acids. CDR3 sequence reads: CSASLGTVDTEAFF. In DNA, the CDR3 is TGCAGTGCTAGTCTCGGGACGGTAGATACTGAAGCTTTCTTT.

This chain links TRBV7-3 with TRBJ2-1, with D unresolved. From germline, CDR1 is SGHTA and CDR2 FQGTGA. There are 10 residues in the CDR3. V was shortened by 8 bases and J by 4 bases, with 3 bases between the two germline ends. The CDR3 region has the DNA TGTGCCAGCTATTACAATGAGCAGTTCTTC. Protein product: CASYYNEQFF.

This clone was recorded only once. This chain joins TRBV5-5 and TRBJ2-5; possibly TRBD1 for D (6 bases). Germline CDR1 and CDR2: SGHKS and YYEKEE (reference sequence). Trimming removed 4 bases from V and 1 base from J, with 14 bases in between. The CDR3 is 15 amino acids. CDR3 residues: CASSAGQPVQETQYF. CDR3 sequence (DNA): TGTGCCAGCAGCGCCGGACAGCCGGTCCAAGAGACCCAGTACTTC.

The gene calls are TRBV19 and TRBJ1-5; 8 bases are shared with TRBD1. V dropped 7 bases and J dropped 2; count of bases not matched to a gene: 13. CDR1 is LNHDA and CDR2 is SQIVND in the germline V gene (reference sequence). This CDR3 comprises 17 residues. This CDR3 is CASKRTGYVNGNQPQHF. The CDR3 nucleotides are TGTGCCAGTAAACGGACAGGGTATGTGAATGGCAATCAGCCCCAGCATTTT.

As DNA, the CDR3 is TGTGCCAGCAGCTCGGGACTAGCGGGAAGGGCGCTCGAGCAGTACTTC. Protein: CASSSGLAGRALEQYF. The chain recombines TRBV5-4 with TRBJ2-7; 13 bases agree with TRBD2. The CDR3 spans 16 residues. Trimming removed 3 bases from V and 6 bases from J; junction bases left unmatched: 9. The V gene's germline CDR1 is SGHNT and CDR2 YYREEE (reference sequence).

V is TRBV7-9 and J is TRBJ2-7, with D tentatively TRBD2 (5 bases). V lost 5 bases and J lost 1, with 18 bases in between. Per the germline V gene, CDR1 is SEHNR and CDR2 is FQNEAQ (reference sequence). The CDR3 covers 16 residues. The CDR3 DNA follows: TGTGCCAGCAGCCCGCTAGTGTCCGGGGATTCCTACGAGCAGTACTTC. As protein: CASSPLVSGDSYEQYF.